The 9 T cell receptor beta chains below come from one sample, sequenced in a study of cytomegalovirus exposure and HLA in healthy donors (dated by TCRdb to the late 2010s). The library was made by the immunoSEQ multiplex PCR assay. The multiplex PCR relied on a mix of 60 forward primers for TCR Vbeta segments and 13 reverse primers for TCR Jbeta segments. The table comes from immuneACCESS by way of TCRdb, which keeps in-frame sequences with V and J called. Part of the clones is missing from these tables; in studies checked, under half for an unresolved V gene and the rest for unknown reasons. The sample includes about 140,000 clones, with just under 70% observed a single time. In total, the top ten clones hold 4% to 5.5% of the sample. Sequenced sample: PBMCs. These receptor sequences come from a man aged 60 to 75 in good health and CMV-seronegative.

The chain combines TRBV11-2 with TRBJ2-3; tentatively, D is TRBD1 (5 bases). V shed 3 bases and J shed 5 bases, with 12 bases lying between them. CDR1 and CDR2 (germline): SGHAT, FQNNGV. CDR3 size: 14 residues. CDR3 protein: CASSFRGPGDTQYF. The CDR3, as DNA: TGTGCCAGCAGCTTTAGGGGCCCCGGAGATACGCAGTATTTT.

The chain recombines TRBV5-1 with TRBJ2-3; TRBD2 is a possible D gene (6 bases). There are 16 residues in the CDR3. Germline lookup yields CDR1 SGHRS and CDR2 YFSETQ. Trimming pared 4 bases from V and 5 bases from J, leaving 20 bases between. The CDR3 nucleotides read TGCGCCAGCAGCCGAAGGACTAACCTCGAGGGAGATACGCAGTATTTT. Its translation is CASSRRTNLEGDTQYF.

This clone was seen a few times. The CDR3 DNA follows: TGTGCCAGCAGTTCCGACAGGGGGCCCTTTGACGAGCAGTACTTC. Its translation is CASSSDRGPFDEQYF. This chain connects TRBV27 to TRBJ2-7, with TRBD1 matching over 10 bases. CDR1 and CDR2 (germline): MNHEY, SMNVEV (reference sequence). V trimming: 4 bases; J trimming: 5 bases; junction bases outside the gene matches: 8. The CDR3 runs to 15 residues.

The chain couples TRBV9 to TRBJ2-7; D perhaps matches TRBD1 (6 bases). CDR3 size: 16 residues. Germline V gene data show CDR1 as SGDLS and CDR2 as YYNGEE. V was trimmed by 4 bases and J by 5 bases, leaving 22 bases between them. The CDR3 DNA sequence: TGTGCCAGCAGCTCCCCACAGGGTACTCTTCGGGACGAGCAGTACTTC. This codes for CASSSPQGTLRDEQYF.

This chain connects TRBV28 to TRBJ2-1, with 7 bases fitting TRBD2. The CDR3 spans 16 residues. CDR1 MDHEN and CDR2 SYDVKM come from the germline V gene. The V gene end was trimmed by 2 bases and the J gene end by 4 bases; junction bases not matched to a gene: 8. CDR3 amino acids: CASSLGARGRYNEQFF. CDR3 nucleotides: TGTGCCAGCAGTTTAGGTGCTCGCGGGAGATACAATGAGCAGTTCTTC. The variable domain in full, completed from reference TRBV28 and TRBJ2-1, reads DVKVTQSSRYLVKRTGEKVFLECVQDMDHENMFWYRQDPGLGLRLIYFSYDVKMKEKGDIPEGYSVSREKKERFSLILESASTNQTSMYLCASSLGARGRYNEQFFGPGTRLTVL.

This clone showed up just once. The V gene is TRBV5-6, the J gene TRBJ2-7, with 7 bases identical to TRBD1. J was trimmed by 5 bases and V by 5 bases; bases with no gene match: 7. Germline CDR1 reads SGHDT; CDR2 reads YYEEEE. CDR3 length: 13 residues. DNA for the CDR3: TGTGCCAGCAGACCGACAGGGAGAGACGAGCAGTACTTC. This encodes CASRPTGRDEQYF.

A few counts support this clone. The V gene is TRBV9, the J gene TRBJ2-7; 10 bases are a match to TRBD2. Germline assignment: CDR1 SGDLS and CDR2 YYNGEE. V shed 2 bases, J shed 6 bases, and the junction held 2 bases outside the gene matches. The CDR3 has 13 amino acids. CDR3 loop: CASSVGLASEQYF. The CDR3 DNA sequence: TGTGCCAGCAGCGTGGGACTAGCGAGCGAGCAGTACTTC.

This clone has just one count. V usage is TRBV27 and J usage is TRBJ2-3; D might be TRBD1 (7 bases). The CDR3 consists of 16 residues. Germline loops: CDR1 MNHEY, CDR2 SMNVEV (reference sequence). The V end lost 5 bases, the J end lost 0 bases, and 15 bases lay between the germline ends. The CDR3 here is CASSPGGGPSTDTQYF. The CDR3 DNA reads TGTGCCAGCAGTCCAGGAGGGGGCCCAAGCACAGATACGCAGTATTTT.

This clone has more than one count but fewer than ten. The chain recombines TRBV27 with TRBJ2-7; 12 bases match TRBD2. Losses at the gene ends were 2 bases for V and 2 bases for J; bases not matched to a gene: 4. The V gene's germline CDR1 is MNHEY and CDR2 SMNVEV (reference sequence). This CDR3 comprises 16 residues. The CDR3 is CASSLGLAGFAYEQYF. The CDR3, as DNA: TGTGCCAGCAGTTTAGGACTAGCGGGATTTGCCTACGAGCAGTACTTC.